The source of this T cell receptor beta chain is a study of blood T cell repertoires in COVID-19. Study as a whole: Sources were T cells, B-cell-depleted T cells, or PBMCs; the material itself was cDNA or gDNA.

The CDR3 is 13 residues long. V shed 5 bases and J 1 base; nucleotides not matched to a gene: 1. CDR1 is MNHEY and CDR2 is SVGAGI in the germline V gene. In the original analysis: Scientists estimated how many nucleated cells there were by amplifying reference gene primers. Using immunoSEQ multiplex PCR, the repertoire was profiled, and TCRdb retains in-frame clones only, with some absent. The V and J calls and clone size come from that table; D and trimming were worked out from the DNA. In the table there are around 68,000 clones, under 85% of which are singletons. The rearrangement uses TRBV6-5 and TRBJ2-5, with TRBD1 matching 7 bases. The source of this sequence is a woman between 45 and 65 years old with acute or convalescent COVID-19. The sample comprised peripheral blood. The CDR3 sequence is CASSRQGQETQYF. The CDR3 DNA sequence: TGTGCCAGCAGTAGACAGGGCCAAGAGACCCAGTACTTC.